The sequence of this T cell receptor (beta chain) was determined in a study of shared clonotypes between healthy human individuals. The overall study: Aged between 18 and 49, the donors were a couple of women and three men. Study-wide findings and caveats: Generation probability values for non-shared clonotypes were lower than those for clonotypes shared by all four donors.

Selected positively for CCR7 and CD45RO-negative, naive CD8 cells excluded terminally differentiated effector memory CD45RA+ cells. This clone has a single count. Its antigen is unidentified. Trimming stripped 4 bases from V and 6 bases from J, with 16 bases between. Germline V gives CDR1 SEHNR, CDR2 FQNEAQ (reference sequence). CDR3 length: 15 residues. Each replicate PCR on the sorted subsets used 200 to 250 ng DNA (about 30,000 T cell genomes). The table came from immunoSEQ multiplex PCR; TCRdb's copy has only in-frame clones and leaves some out. Of more than 500,000 clones in the sample, roughly 96% were seen once.

The sample taken for sequencing was naive CD8+ T cells sorted from blood. V gene TRBV7-9 combines with J gene TRBJ2-1, with D maybe TRBD1 (6 bases). This clonotype was sampled from a woman aged 30 to 39 in good health. The CDR3 bases are TGTGCCAGCAGCTCCCCTACAGGGTGGGTCAATGAGCAGTTCTTC. It is translated as CASSSPTGWVNEQFF. The entire variable domain, with the rest obtained from reference TRBV7-9 and TRBJ2-1, is as follows: DTGVSQNPRHKITKRGQNVTFRCDPISEHNRLYWYRQTLGQGPEFLTYFQNEAQLEKSRLLSDRFSAERPKGSFSTLEIQRTEQGDSAMYLCASSSPTGWVNEQFFGPGTRLTVL.